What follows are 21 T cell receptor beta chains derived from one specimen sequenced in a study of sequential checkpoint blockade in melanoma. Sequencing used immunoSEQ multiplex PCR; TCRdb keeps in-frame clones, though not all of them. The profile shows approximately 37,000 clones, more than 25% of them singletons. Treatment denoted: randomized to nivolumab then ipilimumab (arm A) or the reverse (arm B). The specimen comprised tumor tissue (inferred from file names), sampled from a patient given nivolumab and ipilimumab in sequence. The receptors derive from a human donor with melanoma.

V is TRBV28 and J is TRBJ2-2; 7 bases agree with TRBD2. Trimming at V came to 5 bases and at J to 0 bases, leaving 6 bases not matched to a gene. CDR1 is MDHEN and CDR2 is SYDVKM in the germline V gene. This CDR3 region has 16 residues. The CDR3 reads CASSHRGLPNTGELFF. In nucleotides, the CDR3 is TGTGCCAGCAGTCACCGGGGACTACCGAACACCGGGGAGCTGTTTTTT.

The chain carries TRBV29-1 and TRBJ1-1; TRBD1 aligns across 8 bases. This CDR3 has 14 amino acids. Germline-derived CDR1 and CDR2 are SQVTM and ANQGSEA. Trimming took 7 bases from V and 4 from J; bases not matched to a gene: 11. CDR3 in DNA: TGCAGCGCGAAAGGACAGGGAAGGTTCACTGAAGCTTTCTTT. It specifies CSAKGQGRFTEAFF.

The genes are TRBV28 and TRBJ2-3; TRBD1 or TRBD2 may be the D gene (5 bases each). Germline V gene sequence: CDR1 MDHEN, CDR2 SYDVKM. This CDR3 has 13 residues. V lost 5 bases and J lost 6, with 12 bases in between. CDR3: CASSPGDVDTQYF. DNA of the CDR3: TGTGCCAGCAGTCCCGGGGACGTTGATACGCAGTATTTT.

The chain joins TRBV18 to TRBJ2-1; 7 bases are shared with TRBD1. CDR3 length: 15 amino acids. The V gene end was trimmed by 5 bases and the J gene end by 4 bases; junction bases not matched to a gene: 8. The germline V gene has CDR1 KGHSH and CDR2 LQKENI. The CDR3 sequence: CASSSSGTVYNEQFF. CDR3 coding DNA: TGTGCCAGCTCATCTTCCGGGACAGTATACAATGAGCAGTTCTTC.

The CDR3 spells CASSPREGRTDTQYF. The DNA of the CDR3 is TGTGCCAGCTCACCACGGGAAGGGCGGACAGATACGCAGTATTTT. The chain has TRBV18 and TRBJ2-3; D is unresolved. Trimming took 1 base from V and 3 from J, leaving 11 bases between them. The CDR3 spans 15 residues. The germline gives CDR1 KGHSH, CDR2 LQKENI.

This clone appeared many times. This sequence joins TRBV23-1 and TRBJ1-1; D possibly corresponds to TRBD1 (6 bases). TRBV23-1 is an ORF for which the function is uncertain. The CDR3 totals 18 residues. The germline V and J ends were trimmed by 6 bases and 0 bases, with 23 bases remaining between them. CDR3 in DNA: TGCGCCAGCAGACGCCCAAATAAGGGGGGGCCCATGAACACTGAAGCTTTCTTT. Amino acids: CASRRPNKGGPMNTEAFF.

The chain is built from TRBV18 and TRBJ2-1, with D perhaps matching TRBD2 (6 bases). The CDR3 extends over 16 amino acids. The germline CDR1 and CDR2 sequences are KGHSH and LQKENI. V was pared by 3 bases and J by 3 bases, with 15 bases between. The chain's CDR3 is CASSPMAGGSYNEQFF. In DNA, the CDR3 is TGTGCCAGCTCACCCATGGCTGGGGGGAGCTACAATGAGCAGTTCTTC.

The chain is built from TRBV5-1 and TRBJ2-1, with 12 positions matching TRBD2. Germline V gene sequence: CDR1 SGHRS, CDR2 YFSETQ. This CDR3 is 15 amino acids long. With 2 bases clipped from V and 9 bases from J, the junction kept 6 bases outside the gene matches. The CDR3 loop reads CASSFVLAGGGEQFF. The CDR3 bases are TGCGCCAGCAGCTTCGTACTAGCGGGGGGCGGTGAGCAGTTCTTC. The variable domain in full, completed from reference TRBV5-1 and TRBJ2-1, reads KAGVTQTPRYLIKTRGQQVTLSCSPISGHRSVSWYQQTPGQGLQFLFEYFSETQRNKGNFPGRFSGRQFSNSRSEMNVSTLELGDSALYLCASSFVLAGGGEQFFGPGTRLTVL.

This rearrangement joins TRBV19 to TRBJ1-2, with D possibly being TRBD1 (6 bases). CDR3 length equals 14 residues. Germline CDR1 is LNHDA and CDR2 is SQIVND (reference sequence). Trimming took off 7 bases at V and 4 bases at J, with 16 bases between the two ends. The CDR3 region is CASTPIQGRYGYTF. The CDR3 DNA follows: TGTGCCAGTACCCCTATTCAGGGGCGCTATGGCTACACCTTC.

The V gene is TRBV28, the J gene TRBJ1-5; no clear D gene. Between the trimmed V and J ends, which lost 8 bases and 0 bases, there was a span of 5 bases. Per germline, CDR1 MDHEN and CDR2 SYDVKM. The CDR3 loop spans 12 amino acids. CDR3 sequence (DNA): TGTGCCAGCGAGGTTAGCAATCAGCCCCAGCATTTT. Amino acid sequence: CASEVSNQPQHF.

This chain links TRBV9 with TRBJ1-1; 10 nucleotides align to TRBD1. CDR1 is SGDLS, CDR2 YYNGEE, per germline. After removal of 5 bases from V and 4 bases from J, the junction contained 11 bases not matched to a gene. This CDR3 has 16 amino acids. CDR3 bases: TGTGCCAGCAGTCCTTGGACAGGGGGTAGTACCACTGAAGCTTTCTTT. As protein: CASSPWTGGSTTEAFF.

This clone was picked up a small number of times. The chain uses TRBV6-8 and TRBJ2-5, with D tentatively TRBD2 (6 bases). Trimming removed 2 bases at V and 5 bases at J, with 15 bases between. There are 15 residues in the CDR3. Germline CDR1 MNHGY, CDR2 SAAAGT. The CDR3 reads CASSYLGGVGETQYF. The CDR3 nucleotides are TGTGCCAGCAGTTACCTCGGCGGGGTGGGGGAGACCCAGTACTTC.

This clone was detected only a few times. The CDR3 DNA follows: TGTGCCAGCAGTGCCGATCAGGGAGCCAGCCAGCCCCAGCATTTT. Translated, it gives CASSADQGASQPQHF. The gene calls are TRBV6-8 and TRBJ1-5, with D maybe TRBD1 (5 bases). Germline lookup yields CDR1 MNHGY and CDR2 SAAAGT. The CDR3 covers 15 residues. The V and J ends lost 5 bases and 7 bases respectively, with 18 bases between them.

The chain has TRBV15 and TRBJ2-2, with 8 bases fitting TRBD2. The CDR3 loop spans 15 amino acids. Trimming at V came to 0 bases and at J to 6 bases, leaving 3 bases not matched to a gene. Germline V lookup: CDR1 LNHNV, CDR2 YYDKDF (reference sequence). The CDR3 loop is CATSRDRGGAGELFF. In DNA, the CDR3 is TGTGCCACCAGCAGAGATCGGGGGGGGGCCGGGGAGCTGTTTTTT.

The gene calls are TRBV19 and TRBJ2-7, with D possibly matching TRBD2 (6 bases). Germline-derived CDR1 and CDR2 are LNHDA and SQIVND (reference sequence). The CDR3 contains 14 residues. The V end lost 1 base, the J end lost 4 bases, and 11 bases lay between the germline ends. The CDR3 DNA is TGTGCCAGTAGTATAGGTCCCGGGAGTTACGAGCAGTACTTC. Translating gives CASSIGPGSYEQYF.

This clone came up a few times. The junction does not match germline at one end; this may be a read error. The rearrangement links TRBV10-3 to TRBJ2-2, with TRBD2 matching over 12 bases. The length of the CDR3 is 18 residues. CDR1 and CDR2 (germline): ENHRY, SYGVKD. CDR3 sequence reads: CAISESLTSGSPPGELFF. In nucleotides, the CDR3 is TGTGCCATCAGTGAGTCCTTGACTAGCGGGAGCCCCCCCGGGGAGTTGTTTTTT.

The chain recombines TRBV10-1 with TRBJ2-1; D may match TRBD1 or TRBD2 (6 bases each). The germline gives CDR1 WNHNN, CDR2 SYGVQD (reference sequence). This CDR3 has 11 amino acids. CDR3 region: CAGGGYNEQFF. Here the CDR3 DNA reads TGCGCGGGGGGCGGGTACAATGAGCAGTTCTTC.

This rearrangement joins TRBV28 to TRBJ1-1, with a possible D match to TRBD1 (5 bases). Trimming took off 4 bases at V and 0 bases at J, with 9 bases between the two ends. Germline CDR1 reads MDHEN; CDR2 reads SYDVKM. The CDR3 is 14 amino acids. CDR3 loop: CASSSTALNTEAFF. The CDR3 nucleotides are TGTGCCAGCAGTTCGACAGCGTTGAACACTGAAGCTTTCTTT.

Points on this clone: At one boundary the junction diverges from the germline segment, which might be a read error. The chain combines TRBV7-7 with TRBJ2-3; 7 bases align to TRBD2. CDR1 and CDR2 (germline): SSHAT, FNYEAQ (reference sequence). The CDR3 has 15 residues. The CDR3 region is CASSLGGSITDTQYF. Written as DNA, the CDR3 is TGTGCTAGCAGCTTAGGCGGGAGCATCACAGATACGCAGTATTTT.

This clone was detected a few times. CDR3 protein: CASSPDPSTDTQYF. Here the CDR3 DNA reads TGTGCCAGCAGCCCAGACCCTAGCACAGATACGCAGTATTTT. The J gene is TRBJ2-3, the V gene TRBV9, with D unclear. Trimming pared 4 bases from V and 0 bases from J, leaving 9 bases between. Germline CDR1 is SGDLS and CDR2 is YYNGEE. The CDR3 spans 14 residues.

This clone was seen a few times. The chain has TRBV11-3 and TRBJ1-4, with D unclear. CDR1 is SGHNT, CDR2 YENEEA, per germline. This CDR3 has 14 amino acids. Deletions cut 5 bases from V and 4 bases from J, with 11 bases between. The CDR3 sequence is CASSRDGVNEKLFF. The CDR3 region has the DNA TGTGCCAGCAGCCGAGACGGAGTTAATGAAAAACTGTTTTTT.